One and the same sample provided the 30 T cell receptor beta chains below, sequenced in a study of vaccination effects on CD4 cells after COVID-19. The antigens for these receptors are not known. The ViraFEST assay expanded antigen-specific CD4+ T cells with viral peptide pools before sequencing. Cells that had been cultured for roughly eleven days were the source of isolated CD4+ T cells. All study participants received two doses of BNT162b2 or mRNA-1273 vaccine. Profiled with immunoSEQ multiplex PCR; TCRdb holds only in-frame clones, not every one. Of about 33,000 clones in the sample, approximately 75% are singletons; the top ten hold less than 15%. This specimen consisted of CD4+ T cells from PBMCs cultured with HCoV-229E spike peptides, obtained after COVID-19 vaccination. Receptor source: a human donor who received a COVID-19 vaccine.

This clone was counted only a few times. The V and J genes are TRBV27 and TRBJ1-6; 10 positions agree with TRBD1. The CDR3 spans 15 residues. V lost 7 bases to trimming and J lost 9 bases; unmatched junction nucleotides: 9. Germline V gives CDR1 MNHEY, CDR2 SMNVEV (reference sequence). The CDR3 region is CASTQLGTGVSPLHF. CDR3 sequence (DNA): TGTGCCAGCACTCAACTCGGGACAGGGGTTTCACCCCTCCACTTT.

This rearrangement joins TRBV18 to TRBJ1-3, with 7 bases identical to TRBD1. The CDR3 covers 15 residues. J gave up 2 bases and V 2 bases, and 3 bases lay outside the gene matches. Germline CDR1 is KGHSH and CDR2 is LQKENI. The CDR3 DNA reads TGTGCCAGCTCACCAAGGACAGGAACTGGAAACACCATATATTTT. This gives the protein CASSPRTGTGNTIYF.

This rearrangement joins TRBV6-5 to TRBJ2-3; D remains ambiguous. The V gene lost 1 base and the J gene lost 2 bases, with 10 bases spanning the gap. There are 15 residues in the CDR3. Germline V gene lookup returns CDR1 MNHEY and CDR2 SVGAGI. The CDR3 spells CASSYFSSPTDTQYF. The CDR3 region has the DNA TGTGCCAGCAGTTACTTCAGTAGCCCCACAGATACGCAGTATTTT.

The chain links TRBV27 to TRBJ2-7; TRBD1 agrees at 8 bases. The junction had 4 bases not matched to a gene; V was cut back by 5 bases and J by 1 base. The CDR3 extends over 14 amino acids. Germline CDR1 reads MNHEY; CDR2 reads SMNVEV (reference sequence). The CDR3 region is CASSLDRGSYEQYF. CDR3 bases: TGTGCCAGCAGTCTCGACAGGGGTTCCTACGAGCAGTACTTC.

The chain is built from TRBV19 and TRBJ2-2; D call uncertain. The CDR3 loop spans 15 amino acids. Germline loops: CDR1 LNHDA, CDR2 SQIVND (reference sequence). The V and J ends lost 8 bases and 3 bases respectively, with 16 bases between them. The CDR3 loop is CASGAGRLHTGELFF. Written as DNA, the CDR3 is TGTGCCAGTGGAGCTGGCAGGCTTCACACCGGGGAGCTGTTTTTT.

The gene calls are TRBV6-1 and TRBJ1-2; D is undetermined. The V end lost 1 base, the J end lost 8 bases, and 2 bases lay between the germline ends. The germline V gene encodes CDR1 MNHNS and CDR2 SASEGT. The CDR3 totals 10 residues. The CDR3 here is CASSEEGYTF. The CDR3 DNA is TGTGCCAGCAGTGAAGAGGGCTACACCTTC.

This clone was seen a handful of times. The V gene is TRBV1, the J gene TRBJ1-1; the table's TRBD1 call for D was not verified on the DNA. TRBV1 is a pseudogene. The CDR3 has 15 amino acids. CDR3 DNA: TGCACCAGCAGCCAAGATTTTCAGGTGAACACTGAAGCTTTCTTT. This gives the protein CTSSQDFQVNTEAFF.

This clone has just one count. The genes are TRBV19 and TRBJ2-4, with a possible D match to TRBD2 (5 bases). Germline V CDR1 and CDR2: LNHDA, SQIVND (reference sequence). There are 15 residues in the CDR3. V was shortened by 3 bases and J by 1 base, with 10 bases between the two germline ends. DNA of the CDR3: TGTGCCAGTAGTATTGGGAGTGTGGCCAAAAACATTCAGTACTTC. Protein: CASSIGSVAKNIQYF.

The rearrangement links TRBV29-1 to TRBJ1-2; 11 nucleotides match TRBD1. This CDR3 is built from 14 residues. Germline lookup yields CDR1 SQVTM and CDR2 ANQGSEA. Trimming removed 6 bases from V and 4 bases from J; junction bases left unmatched: 7. This CDR3 is CSVTGTGGIYGYTF. CDR3 in DNA: TGCAGCGTGACAGGGACAGGGGGGATCTATGGCTACACCTTC.

The J gene is TRBJ1-6, the V gene TRBV5-6; a weak D match, TRBD1 (6 bases). The germline V gene has CDR1 SGHDT and CDR2 YYEEEE. The germline V and J ends were trimmed by 3 bases and 9 bases, with 13 bases remaining between them. The CDR3 loop spans 14 amino acids. The CDR3 region is CASSSQGWLSPLHF. The CDR3 DNA reads as TGTGCCAGCAGCTCTCAGGGGTGGCTTTCACCCCTCCACTTT.

The DNA for the CDR3 is TGTGCCAGCACTTATAGCAGGACAGCGGACTTCCACAATGAGCAGTTCTTC. Residues: CASTYSRTADFHNEQFF. The V and J genes are TRBV27 and TRBJ2-1; D may be TRBD1 (6 bases). The V and J ends lost 7 bases and 5 bases respectively, with 24 bases between them. The CDR3 consists of 17 residues. The V gene's germline CDR1 is MNHEY and CDR2 SMNVEV (reference sequence).

The chain is built from TRBV4-1 and TRBJ1-5, with D perhaps matching TRBD1 (6 bases). V was pared by 4 bases and J by 0 bases, with 10 bases between. This CDR3 contains 15 residues. Germline lookup yields CDR1 MGHRA and CDR2 YSYEKL. The DNA for the CDR3 is TGCGCCAGCAGCCGATGGACAGATAGCAATCAGCCCCAGCATTTT. Encoded protein: CASSRWTDSNQPQHF.

The rearrangement uses TRBV5-1 and TRBJ2-3, with TRBD2 matching over 14 bases. The V segment lost 4 bases and the J segment 5 bases; nucleotides outside the gene matches: 6. Germline CDR1 and CDR2: SGHRS and YFSETQ. The length of the CDR3 is 16 residues. CDR3 sequence: CASSQTSGGAGDTQYF. DNA of the CDR3: TGCGCCAGCAGCCAGACTAGCGGGGGGGCGGGAGATACGCAGTATTTT.

The gene calls are TRBV19 and TRBJ2-7, with TRBD1 matching over 11 bases. V was clipped by 6 bases and J by 7 bases; unmatched bases: 8. The length of the CDR3 is 14 residues. CDR1 and CDR2 (germline): LNHDA, SQIVND (reference sequence). The CDR3 sequence is CASRPGQGVGEQYF. CDR3 bases: TGTGCCAGTAGGCCGGGACAGGGGGTAGGGGAGCAGTACTTC.

The CDR3 loop reads CASSLLTGSDTQYF. CDR3 in DNA: TGTGCCAGCAGCTTATTGACAGGTTCAGATACGCAGTATTTT. The gene calls are TRBV7-9 and TRBJ2-3, with D possibly matching TRBD1 (6 bases). In germline, CDR1 is SEHNR, CDR2 FQNEAQ (reference sequence). The CDR3 is 14 residues long. V lost 2 bases and J 4 bases, leaving 10 bases between the germline ends.

The chain carries TRBV3-1 (or the pseudogene TRBV3-2) and TRBJ2-5; D unresolved. CDR1 and CDR2 from the germline V gene are LGHDT and YNNKEL (reference sequence). V was trimmed by 4 bases and J by 5 bases, leaving 5 bases between them. This CDR3 has 11 amino acids. CDR3 sequence: CASSLMETQYF. The CDR3 DNA sequence: TGTGCCAGCAGCCTGATGGAGACCCAGTACTTC.

CDR3 bases: TGTGCCAGCAAGCAACCAGGGAACTACGAGCAGTACTTC. Protein sequence: CASKQPGNYEQYF. This rearrangement joins TRBV3-1 (or the pseudogene TRBV3-2) to TRBJ2-7; TRBD1 is a possible D gene (5 bases). V was pared by 7 bases and J by 3 bases, with 13 bases between. The V gene's germline CDR1 is LGHDT and CDR2 YNNKEL (reference sequence). This CDR3 comprises 13 residues.

This sequence joins TRBV12-3 or TRBV12-4 and TRBJ1-6, with D unclear. The CDR3 loop spans 12 amino acids. Trimming shortened V by 3 bases and J by 14 bases, and 11 bases separated the two germline ends. The CDR3 sequence is CASSFSPTSLHF. Written as DNA, the CDR3 is TGTGCCAGCAGTTTTTCTCCGACATCCCTCCACTTT.

The chain combines TRBV10-2 with TRBJ2-5; TRBD2 might be the D (6 bases). From germline, CDR1 is WSHSY and CDR2 SAAADI. Trimming took 8 bases from V and 5 from J, leaving 21 bases between them. CDR3 length: 15 amino acids. The CDR3 DNA is TGCGCCAGCGAATTCTCTACGGGAGCCGGGGAGACCCAGTACTTC. Its translation is CASEFSTGAGETQYF.

There are a few counts of this clone. This chain links TRBV18 with TRBJ1-1; no definite D call. The CDR3 length is 13 residues. Trimming took 8 bases from V and 4 from J, leaving 14 bases between them. Looked up from germline, CDR1 is KGHSH and CDR2 is LQKENI. Written as DNA, the CDR3 is TGTGCCAGCAGGACTGGGCCCAGCACTGAAGCTTTCTTT. It codes for CASRTGPSTEAFF.

In its sample, this clone was seen a few times. The genes are TRBV2 and TRBJ1-5; D uncertain. CDR3 length equals 15 residues. The V gene's germline CDR1 is SNHLY and CDR2 FYNNEI. V lost 1 base and J lost 2, with 9 bases in between. The CDR3 DNA reads TGTGCCAGCAGTGAAGTTGGCGGAGGCAATCAGCCCCAGCATTTT. Translated: CASSEVGGGNQPQHF.

This chain uses TRBV6-6 with TRBJ2-1; possibly TRBD2 for D (5 bases). Trimming removed 0 bases at V and 9 bases at J, with 12 bases between. This CDR3 comprises 14 residues. CDR1 is MNHNY and CDR2 is SVGAGI in the germline V gene (reference sequence). The CDR3 DNA reads as TGTGCCAGCAGTTACTCGACGGCTAGCCCTGAGCAGTTCTTC. It yields the protein CASSYSTASPEQFF.

The chain links TRBV7-2 to TRBJ1-6; D is uncertain. The CDR3 contains 18 residues. V was cut by 2 bases and J by 0 bases, with 14 bases left in between. Germline V lookup: CDR1 SGHTA, CDR2 FQGNSA. The CDR3 protein is CASSLPWSPSSYNSPLHF. In DNA form, the CDR3 reads TGTGCCAGCAGCTTACCGTGGAGCCCGAGCTCCTATAATTCACCCCTCCACTTT.

This chain connects TRBV11-2 to TRBJ2-3; D may match TRBD1 or TRBD2 (7 bases each). This CDR3 spans 14 amino acids. Germline CDR1 SGHAT, CDR2 FQNNGV. Trimming removed 6 bases from V and 8 bases from J, with 18 bases in between. The CDR3 nucleotides read TGTGCCAGCAGTCAGCGGGGAGGGGGCCTTACGCAGTATTTT. This translates into CASSQRGGGLTQYF.

The rearrangement links TRBV18 to TRBJ1-1; D uncertain. The CDR3 extends over 13 amino acids. The germline gives CDR1 KGHSH, CDR2 LQKENI. V lost 3 bases and J 5 bases, leaving 10 bases between the germline ends. The CDR3 region has the DNA TGTGCCAGCTCACCTTGGGTCGATACTGAAGCTTTCTTT. It codes for CASSPWVDTEAFF. Looking up the rest from reference TRBV18 and TRBJ1-1 gives the full variable domain: NAGVMQNPRHLVRRRGQEARLRCSPMKGHSHVYWYRQLPEEGLKFMVYLQKENIIDESGMPKERFSAEFPKEGPSILRIQQVVRGDSAAYFCASSPWVDTEAFFGQGTRLTVV.

The chain is built from TRBV30 and TRBJ2-1, with 12 bases matching TRBD2. V was clipped by 3 bases and J by 8 bases; unmatched bases: 11. This CDR3 has 16 residues. Germline CDR1 GTSNPN, CDR2 SVGIG (reference sequence). In DNA, the CDR3 is TGTGCCTGGAGCGCGAAGGGTCTAGCGGGGGGGTATGAGCAGTTCTTC. It specifies CAWSAKGLAGGYEQFF.

The chain employs TRBV3-1 (or the pseudogene TRBV3-2) and TRBJ2-3; 9 bases fit TRBD2. This CDR3 contains 17 residues. Germline values: CDR1 LGHDT, CDR2 YNNKEL (reference sequence). The V gene end was trimmed by 5 bases and the J gene end by 6 bases; junction bases not matched to a gene: 15. Written as DNA, the CDR3 is TGTGCCAGCAGCAGACGAGGGCCTAGCGGGGACCGTGATACGCAGTATTTT. Its translation is CASSRRGPSGDRDTQYF.

The chain links TRBV6-5 to TRBJ1-1, with D maybe TRBD1 (6 bases). The CDR3 has 14 amino acids. CDR1 MNHEY and CDR2 SVGAGI come from the germline V gene. Between the trimmed V and J ends, which lost 6 bases and 6 bases, there was a span of 17 bases. CDR3 coding DNA: TGTGCCAGCAGACGGTACAGGGAATGGGCTGAAGCTTTCTTT. Its protein product is CASRRYREWAEAFF.

The chain links TRBV20-1 to TRBJ2-1; D gene uncertain. With 6 bases removed from V and 0 bases from J, the gap between germline ends came to 15 bases. The CDR3 covers 15 residues. Germline V gene lookup returns CDR1 DFQATT and CDR2 SNEGSKA (reference sequence). CDR3 loop: CSASAPPSSYNEQFF. The CDR3, as DNA: TGCAGTGCCAGTGCGCCGCCGAGCTCCTACAATGAGCAGTTCTTC.

This clone appeared once. This rearrangement joins TRBV10-3 to TRBJ1-1; D is unclear. V was pared by 6 bases and J by 3 bases, with 8 bases between. Germline assignment: CDR1 ENHRY and CDR2 SYGVKD. The CDR3 contains 12 residues. The CDR3 sequence is CAIRRVDTEAFF. The CDR3 DNA follows: TGTGCCATCAGGAGGGTTGACACTGAAGCTTTCTTT.